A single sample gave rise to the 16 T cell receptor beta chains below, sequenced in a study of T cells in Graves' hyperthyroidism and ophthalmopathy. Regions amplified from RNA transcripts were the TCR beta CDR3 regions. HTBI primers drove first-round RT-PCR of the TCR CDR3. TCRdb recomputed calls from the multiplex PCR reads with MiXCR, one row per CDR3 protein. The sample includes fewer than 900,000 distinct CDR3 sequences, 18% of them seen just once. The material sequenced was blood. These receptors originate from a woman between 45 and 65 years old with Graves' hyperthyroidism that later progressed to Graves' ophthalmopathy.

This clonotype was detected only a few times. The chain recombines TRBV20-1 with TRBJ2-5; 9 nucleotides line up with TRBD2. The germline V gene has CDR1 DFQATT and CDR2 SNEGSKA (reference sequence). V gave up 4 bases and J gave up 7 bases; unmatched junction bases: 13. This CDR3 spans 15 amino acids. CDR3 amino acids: CSATAGGATLRTQYF. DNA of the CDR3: TGCAGTGCTACAGCGGGGGGCGCTACCCTCAGGACCCAGTACTTC.

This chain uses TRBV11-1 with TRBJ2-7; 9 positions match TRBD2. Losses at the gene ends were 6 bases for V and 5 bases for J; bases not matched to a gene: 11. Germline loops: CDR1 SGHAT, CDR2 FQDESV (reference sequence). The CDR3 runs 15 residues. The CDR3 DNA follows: TGTGCCAGCAGTCCCGGAGGACTAGCGCGCCACGAGCAGTACTTC. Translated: CASSPGGLARHEQYF.

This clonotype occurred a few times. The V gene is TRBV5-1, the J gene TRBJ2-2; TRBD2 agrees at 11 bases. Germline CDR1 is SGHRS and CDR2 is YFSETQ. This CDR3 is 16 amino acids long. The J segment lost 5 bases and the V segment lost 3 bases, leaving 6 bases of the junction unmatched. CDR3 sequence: CASSSLAGEHTGELFF. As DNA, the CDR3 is TGCGCCAGCAGCTCACTAGCGGGGGAGCATACCGGGGAGCTGTTTTTT.

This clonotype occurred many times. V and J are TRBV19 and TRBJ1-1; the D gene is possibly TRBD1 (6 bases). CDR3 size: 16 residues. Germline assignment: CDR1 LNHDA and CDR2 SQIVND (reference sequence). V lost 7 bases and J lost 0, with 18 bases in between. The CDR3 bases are TGTGCCAGTACCATTGGCCGGGACACTTTGAACACTGAAGCTTTCTTT. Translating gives CASTIGRDTLNTEAFF.

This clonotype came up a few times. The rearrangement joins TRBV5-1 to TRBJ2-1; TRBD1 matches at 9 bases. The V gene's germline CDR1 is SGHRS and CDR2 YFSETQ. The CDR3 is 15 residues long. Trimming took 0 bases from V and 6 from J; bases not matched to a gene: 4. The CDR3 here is CASSLDRGLVNEQFF. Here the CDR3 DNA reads TGCGCCAGCAGCTTGGACAGGGGGCTAGTCAATGAGCAGTTCTTC.

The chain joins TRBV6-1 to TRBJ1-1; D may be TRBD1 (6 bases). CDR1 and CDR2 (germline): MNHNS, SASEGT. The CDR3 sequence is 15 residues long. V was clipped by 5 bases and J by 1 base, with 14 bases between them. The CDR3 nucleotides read TGTGCCAGCAGTCCAATTGACAGGCAGAACACTGAAGCTTTCTTT. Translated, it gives CASSPIDRQNTEAFF.

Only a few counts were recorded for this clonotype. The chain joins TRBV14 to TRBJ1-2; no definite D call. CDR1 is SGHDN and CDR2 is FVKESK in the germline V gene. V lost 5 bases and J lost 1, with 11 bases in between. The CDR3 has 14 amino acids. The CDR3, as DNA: TGTGCCAGCAGCGAGGCGAGCCTTAACTATGGCTACACCTTC. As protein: CASSEASLNYGYTF.

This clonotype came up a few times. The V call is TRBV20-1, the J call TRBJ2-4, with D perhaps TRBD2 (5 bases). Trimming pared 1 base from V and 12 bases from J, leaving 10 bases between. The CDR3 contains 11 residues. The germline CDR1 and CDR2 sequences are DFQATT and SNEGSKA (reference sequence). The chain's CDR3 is CSARGEGPQYF. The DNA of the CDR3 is TGCAGTGCTAGAGGCGAGGGTCCTCAGTACTTC.

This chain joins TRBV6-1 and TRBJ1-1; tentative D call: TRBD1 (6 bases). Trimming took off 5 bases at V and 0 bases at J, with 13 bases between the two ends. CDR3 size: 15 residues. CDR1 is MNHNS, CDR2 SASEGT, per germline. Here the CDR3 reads CASSQGLTVNTEAFF. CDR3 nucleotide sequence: TGTGCCAGCAGTCAGGGGCTGACGGTGAACACTGAAGCTTTCTTT.

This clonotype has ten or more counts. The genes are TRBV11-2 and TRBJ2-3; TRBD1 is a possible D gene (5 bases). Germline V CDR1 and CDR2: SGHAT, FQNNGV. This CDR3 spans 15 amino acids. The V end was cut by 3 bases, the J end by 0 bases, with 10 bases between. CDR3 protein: CASSFRGTSTDTQYF. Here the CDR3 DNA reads TGTGCCAGCAGCTTTAGGGGAACTAGCACAGATACGCAGTATTTT.

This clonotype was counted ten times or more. The CDR3 protein is CASRRTGGDGYTF. DNA of the CDR3: TGTGCCAGCAGACGAACAGGGGGTGATGGCTACACCTTC. The V call is TRBV3-1, the J call TRBJ1-2, with 8 bases matching TRBD1. The CDR3 has 13 residues. J lost 6 bases, V lost 6 bases, and 6 bases had no gene match. Germline V lookup: CDR1 LGHDT, CDR2 YNNKEL (reference sequence).

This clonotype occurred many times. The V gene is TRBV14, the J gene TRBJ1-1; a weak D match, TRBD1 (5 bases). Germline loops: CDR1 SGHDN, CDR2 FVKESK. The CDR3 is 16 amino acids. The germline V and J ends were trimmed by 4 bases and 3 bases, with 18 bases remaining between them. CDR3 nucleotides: TGTGCCAGCAGCCGCTCTCAGGCAGGGAAGGACACTGAAGCTTTCTTT. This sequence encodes CASSRSQAGKDTEAFF.

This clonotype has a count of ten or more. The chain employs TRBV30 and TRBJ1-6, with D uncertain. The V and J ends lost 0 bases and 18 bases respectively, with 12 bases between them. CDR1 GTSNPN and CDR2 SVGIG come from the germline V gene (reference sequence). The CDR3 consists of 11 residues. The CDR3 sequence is CAWSVGFRPHF. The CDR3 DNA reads TGTGCCTGGAGTGTAGGGTTTCGGCCCCACTTT.

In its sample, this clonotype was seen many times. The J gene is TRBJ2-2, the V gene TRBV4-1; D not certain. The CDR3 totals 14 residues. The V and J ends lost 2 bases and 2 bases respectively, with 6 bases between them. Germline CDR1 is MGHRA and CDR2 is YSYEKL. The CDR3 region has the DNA TGCGCCAGCAGCCAATACCGTAACACCGGGGAGCTGTTTTTT. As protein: CASSQYRNTGELFF.

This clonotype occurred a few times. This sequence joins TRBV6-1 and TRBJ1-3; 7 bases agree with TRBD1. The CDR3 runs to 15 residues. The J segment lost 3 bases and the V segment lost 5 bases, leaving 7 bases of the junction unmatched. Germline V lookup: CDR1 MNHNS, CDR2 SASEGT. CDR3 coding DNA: TGTGCCAGCAGTAAACCGGGACAGAATGGAAACACCATATATTTT. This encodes CASSKPGQNGNTIYF.

CDR3 in amino acids: CSVDEGEYTEAFF. CDR3 in DNA: TGCAGCGTTGACGAGGGGGAGTACACTGAAGCTTTCTTT. V gene TRBV29-1 combines with J gene TRBJ1-1, with a possible D match to TRBD1 (6 bases). Germline values: CDR1 SQVTM, CDR2 ANQGSEA. The CDR3 length is 13 residues. The V end was cut by 3 bases, the J end by 3 bases, with 11 bases between.